Listed here are 3 T cell receptor beta chains from one sample, sequenced in a study of early T cells in non-severe SARS-CoV-2 infection. MiXCR, run by TCRdb on the 5' RACE reads, gives a single entry per CDR3 protein. The sample holds roughly 55,000 distinct CDR3 sequences; approximately 6.2% are singletons and the top ten take around 3.9%. The sequenced sample consisted of whole blood. These receptors originate from an adult who was a healthcare worker with PCR-confirmed SARS-CoV-2 infection or an uninfected control (not recorded which).

Many counts were recorded for this clonotype. The chain couples TRBV7-9 to TRBJ2-1; D not resolved. Germline V gene sequence: CDR1 SEHNR, CDR2 FQNEAQ (reference sequence). V dropped 2 bases and J dropped 9 bases, with 11 bases sitting between them. This CDR3 is built from 13 residues. CDR3: CASSLSLDPEQFF. The CDR3, as DNA: TGTGCCAGCAGCTTATCTTTGGATCCTGAGCAGTTCTTC. The full variable domain, with the rest looked up from reference TRBV7-9 and TRBJ2-1, is DTGVSQNPRHKITKRGQNVTFRCDPISEHNRLYWYRQTLGQGPEFLTYFQNEAQLEKSRLLSDRFSAERPKGSFSTLEIQRTEQGDSAMYLCASSLSLDPEQFFGPGTRLTVL.

This clonotype is termed medium-sized. The chain has TRBV6-6 and TRBJ1-5; D perhaps matches TRBD1 (5 bases). This CDR3 region has 15 residues. The ends were cut back, 2 bases at V and 0 bases at J, with 8 bases in the middle. The germline gives CDR1 MNHNY, CDR2 SVGAGI (reference sequence). CDR3 nucleotides: TGTGCCAGCAGTTACGACAGTTATAGCAATCAGCCCCAGCATTTT. Its protein product is CASSYDSYSNQPQHF.

This clonotype was observed a few times. This chain uses TRBV13 with TRBJ1-6, with D possibly TRBD1 on 5 matching bases. In germline, CDR1 is PRHDT, CDR2 FYEKMQ (reference sequence). The ends were cut back, 5 bases at V and 10 bases at J, with 15 bases in the middle. CDR3 length equals 14 residues. The DNA of the CDR3 is TGTGCCAGCAGCCCAGAAGGGGTGAGATCACCCCTCCACTTT. It yields the protein CASSPEGVRSPLHF.